This is a list of T cell receptor beta chains from one sample in a study of blood T cell repertoires in COVID-19. Clones were read by immunoSEQ multiplex PCR, and TCRdb kept only the in-frame ones, dropping some. The sample lists 290,000 or so clones, approximately 92% occurring once. The source material was PBMCs or T cells enriched from blood (not recorded which). The receptors shown here come from a woman aged 25 to 45 who had recovered from COVID-19. Each CDR3 is given with its conserved first and last residue. The D gene is left open where the match is weak. Some rows have no size entry. The others give once, few or many, or a class for an expanded clone.

clone_size: NA; j_call: TRBJ1-3; v_call: TRBV18; d_call: NA; cdr3_aa: CASSSAINTIYF; cdr3_nt: TGTGCCAGCTCATCAGCGATAAACACCATATATTTT
clone_size: NA; j_call: TRBJ2-7; v_call: TRBV7-8; d_call: NA; cdr3_aa: CASNRHSSYEQYF; cdr3_nt: TGTGCCAGCAACAGACATAGCTCCTACGAGCAGTACTTC
clone_size: NA; j_call: TRBJ2-1; v_call: TRBV29-1; d_call: NA; cdr3_aa: CSELTTRDNEQFF; cdr3_nt: TGCAGCGAACTGACGACCAGGGACAATGAGCAGTTCTTC
clone_size: once; j_call: TRBJ2-7; v_call: TRBV27; d_call: NA; cdr3_aa: CASSLGGVGYEQYF; cdr3_nt: TGTGCCAGCAGTCTTGGCGGGGTTGGTTACGAGCAGTACTTC
clone_size: NA; j_call: TRBJ1-5; v_call: TRBV28; d_call: NA; cdr3_aa: CASSLGGGPGQPQHF; cdr3_nt: TGTGCCAGCAGCCTGGGAGGGGGGCCAGGCCAGCCCCAGCATTTT
clone_size: NA; j_call: TRBJ1-2; v_call: TRBV7-9; d_call: TRBD1; cdr3_aa: CASSSSGTGFVDYGYTF; cdr3_nt: TGTGCCAGCAGCAGCTCCGGGACAGGGTTCGTGGACTATGGCTACACCTTC
clone_size: NA; j_call: TRBJ2-7; v_call: TRBV6-5; d_call: NA; cdr3_aa: CASSYSTGLGNEQYF; cdr3_nt: TGTGCCAGCAGTTACTCGACGGGATTGGGGAACGAGCAGTACTTC
clone_size: NA; j_call: TRBJ1-1; v_call: TRBV5-1; d_call: NA; cdr3_aa: CASSLGQGSWGTEAFF; cdr3_nt: TGCGCCAGCAGCTTGGGGCAGGGGAGTTGGGGCACTGAAGCTTTCTTT
clone_size: NA; j_call: TRBJ2-7; v_call: TRBV18; d_call: NA; cdr3_aa: CASSPQTDSYEQYF; cdr3_nt: TGTGCCAGCTCACCACAGACAGACTCCTACGAGCAGTACTTC
clone_size: NA; j_call: TRBJ2-1; v_call: TRBV5-8; d_call: TRBD1; cdr3_aa: CASSQGQGAWDEQFF; cdr3_nt: TGTGCCAGCAGCCAGGGACAGGGGGCTTGGGATGAGCAGTTCTTC
clone_size: NA; j_call: TRBJ2-1; v_call: TRBV7-3; d_call: NA; cdr3_aa: CASSLIQGHNEQFF; cdr3_nt: TGTGCCAGCAGCTTAATCCAGGGCCACAATGAGCAGTTCTTC
clone_size: NA; j_call: TRBJ1-3; v_call: TRBV21-1; d_call: NA; cdr3_aa: CASRDTGRSGNTIYF; cdr3_nt: TGTGCCAGCAGGGACACCGGACGCTCTGGAAACACCATATATTTT
clone_size: NA; j_call: TRBJ2-2; v_call: TRBV29-1; d_call: NA; cdr3_aa: CSVDAAGTGWVGELFF; cdr3_nt: TGCAGCGTTGACGCCGCTGGCACAGGGTGGGTCGGGGAGCTGTTTTTT
clone_size: NA; j_call: TRBJ2-2; v_call: TRBV6-2/TRBV6-3; d_call: NA; cdr3_aa: CASSDQGLQGRRTGELFF; cdr3_nt: TGTGCCAGCAGTGACCAAGGACTCCAGGGGCGTCGGACCGGGGAGCTGTTTTTT
clone_size: NA; j_call: TRBJ2-7; v_call: TRBV11-3; d_call: TRBD1; cdr3_aa: CASSRRDRERYEQYF; cdr3_nt: TGTGCCAGCAGCCGCCGGGACAGGGAAAGGTACGAGCAGTACTTC
clone_size: NA; j_call: TRBJ1-1; v_call: TRBV28; d_call: NA; cdr3_aa: CASSSPTVRYTEAFF; cdr3_nt: TGTGCCAGCAGTTCCCCCACGGTCCGGTACACTGAAGCTTTCTTT